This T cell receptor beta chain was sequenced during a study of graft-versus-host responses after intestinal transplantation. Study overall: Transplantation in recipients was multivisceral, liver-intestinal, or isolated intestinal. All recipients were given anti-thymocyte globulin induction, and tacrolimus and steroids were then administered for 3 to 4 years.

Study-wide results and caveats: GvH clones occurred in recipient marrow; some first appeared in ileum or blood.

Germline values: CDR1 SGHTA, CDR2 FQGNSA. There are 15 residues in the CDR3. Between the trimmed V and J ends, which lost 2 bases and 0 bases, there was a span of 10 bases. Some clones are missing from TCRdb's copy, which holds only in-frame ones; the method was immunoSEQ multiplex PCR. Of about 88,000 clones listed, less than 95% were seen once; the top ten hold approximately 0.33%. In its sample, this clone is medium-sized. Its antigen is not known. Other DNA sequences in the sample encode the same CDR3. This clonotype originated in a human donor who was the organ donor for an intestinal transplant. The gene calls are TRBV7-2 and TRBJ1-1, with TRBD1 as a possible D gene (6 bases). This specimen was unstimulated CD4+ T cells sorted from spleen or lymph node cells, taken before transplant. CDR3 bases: TGTGCCAGCAGCTTACGGGGGGGCCTGAACACTGAAGCTTTCTTT. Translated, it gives CASSLRGGLNTEAFF.